This T cell receptor (beta chain) was recorded in a study of molecular identifiers for immune sequencing clone quantification. Whole-study findings and limits: It was shown that clones above 20 RNA copies held over 97% of effector molecules, but under 1% in naive cells.

This clonotype was recorded a few times. Antigen: not known. One junction end disagrees with the germline gene, perhaps due to a read error. TCRdb re-derived calls from the PCR reads in MiXCR, one entry per CDR3 protein. The table includes some 320,000 distinct CDR3 sequences, 20% to 25% detected once. The CDR3 has 19 residues. Per the germline V gene, CDR1 is MNHEY and CDR2 is SVGEGT. Sorted cells numbering about 19,000 to 1,000,000, with 10%, 30% or 50% RNA, yielded the naive CD8 libraries. The source material was naive CD8+ T cells from blood, with Jurkat cell RNA spiked in. Regarding subset: FACS-sorted CD8+CD4-CCR7+CD45RA+ naive T cells. The rearrangement uses TRBV6-2 or TRBV6-3 and TRBJ1-5; 7 positions agree with TRBD1. This receptor was identified in a human donor in good health. Some libraries in this study had Jurkat cell RNA spiked in. CDR3 region: CASSQTGVRRYHSNRPQHF. CDR3 bases: TGTGCCAGCAGTCAAACAGGGGTCCGGAGATATCATAGCAATCGGCCCCAGCATTTT.